What follows is one T cell receptor beta chain and its context. Sequencing was performed with immunoSEQ multiplex PCR; in TCRdb, only in-frame clones are kept and a portion is missing. The table includes 81,000 or so clones, around 96% detected once. This sample is part of a study of technical replicates of blood from a few donors. The CDR3 is 18 amino acids. Germline CDR1 SGHNT, CDR2 YENEEA. J gave up 4 bases and V 3 bases, and 17 bases lay outside the gene matches. This chain joins TRBV11-3 and TRBJ1-1, with 7 bases identical to TRBD1. This clonotype originated in a human donor in good health. The material sequenced was T cells isolated from PBMCs. CDR3 loop: CASSFDLTGTAGSTEAFF. CDR3 DNA: TGTGCCAGCAGCTTCGACCTTACCGGGACAGCGGGTAGCACTGAAGCTTTCTTT.